These 19 T cell receptor beta chains were all obtained from the same sample, sequenced in a study of shared clonotypes between healthy human individuals. Profiled with immunoSEQ multiplex PCR; TCRdb holds only in-frame clones, not every one. Of millions of clones in the sample, 85% to 95% are singletons; the top ten hold 0.13% to 0.15%. The specimen sequenced was naive CD4+ T cells sorted from blood. The sample's subset: CD45RA+ positively selected. Receptor source: a man aged 18 to 30 in good health.

The chain employs TRBV14 and TRBJ1-1, with D hard to call. The V end was cut by 3 bases, the J end by 4 bases, with 12 bases between. The CDR3 spans 14 residues. Germline V gene lookup returns CDR1 SGHDN and CDR2 FVKESK. The CDR3 is CASSQVGPGTEAFF. The DNA for the CDR3 is TGTGCCAGCAGCCAGGTCGGCCCGGGCACTGAAGCTTTCTTT.

This rearrangement joins TRBV23-1 to TRBJ2-7; D call uncertain. TRBV23-1 is recorded as an ORF, its role being uncertain. V lost 3 bases, J lost 5 bases, and 17 bases lay in between. This CDR3 has 15 residues. CDR3 bases: TGCGCCAGCAGTCAGGGAATCAATCAAAACCACGAGCAGTACTTC. This translates into CASSQGINQNHEQYF.

The chain links TRBV2 to TRBJ2-1; TRBD2 matches at 8 bases. Germline CDR1 and CDR2: SNHLY and FYNNEI. The CDR3 extends over 15 amino acids. J gave up 3 bases and V 7 bases, and 8 bases lay outside the gene matches. The DNA for the CDR3 is TGTGCCAGCACCCCGGGGGGGGTTGGCTACAATGAGCAGTTCTTC. Its protein is CASTPGGVGYNEQFF.

V usage is TRBV6-1 and J usage is TRBJ1-1, with 8 positions matching TRBD1. Germline V CDR1 and CDR2: MNHNS, SASEGT. This CDR3 spans 13 amino acids. With 4 bases clipped from V and 7 bases from J, the junction kept 5 bases outside the gene matches. The DNA for the CDR3 is TGTGCCAGCAGTGGAAGACAGGGGTTTGAAGCTTTCTTT. As protein: CASSGRQGFEAFF.

This chain uses TRBV4-1 with TRBJ2-2; D not certain. V shed 4 bases and J shed 1 base, with 10 bases lying between them. Germline CDR1 is MGHRA and CDR2 is YSYEKL. The CDR3 consists of 15 residues. The CDR3 DNA is TGCGCCAGCAGCCCTGGAATGGTGAACACCGGGGAGCTGTTTTTT. Its translation is CASSPGMVNTGELFF.

This sequence joins TRBV7-2 and TRBJ1-1; 8 bases fit TRBD1. Germline lookup yields CDR1 SGHTA and CDR2 FQGNSA. The ends lost 5 bases at V and 5 bases at J; junction bases unmatched: 10. This CDR3 contains 15 residues. CDR3 DNA sequence: TGTGCCAGCAGCGCGTCGGGACAGGTGAGAACTGAAGCTTTCTTT. Encoded protein: CASSASGQVRTEAFF. The variable domain in full, completed from reference TRBV7-2 and TRBJ1-1, reads GAGVSQSPSNKVTEKGKDVELRCDPISGHTALYWYRQSLGQGLEFLIYFQGNSAPDKSGLPSDRFSAERTGGSVSTLTIQRTQQEDSAVYLCASSASGQVRTEAFFGQGTRLTVV.

This sequence joins TRBV10-3 and TRBJ1-2; D possibly corresponds to TRBD1 (5 bases). The CDR3 totals 13 residues. The V end was cut by 3 bases, the J end by 4 bases, with 9 bases between. Per the germline V gene, CDR1 is ENHRY and CDR2 is SYGVKD. The CDR3 protein is CAISDRDLYGYTF. In DNA form, the CDR3 reads TGTGCCATCAGTGATAGGGACCTCTATGGCTACACCTTC.

The chain employs TRBV10-1 and TRBJ1-5; D is undetermined. The germline CDR1 and CDR2 sequences are WNHNN and SYGVQD (reference sequence). CDR3 length equals 13 residues. The germline V and J ends were trimmed by 4 bases and 6 bases, with 10 bases remaining between them. For the CDR3, the DNA is TGCGCCAGCAGTGCGGGATATGGTCAGCCCCAGCATTTT. Translating gives CASSAGYGQPQHF.

The V and J genes are TRBV6-6 and TRBJ1-1, with 10 bases fitting TRBD1. Germline V CDR1 and CDR2: MNHNY, SVGAGI (reference sequence). This CDR3 is built from 14 residues. Trimming took 7 bases from V and 3 from J; bases not matched to a gene: 5. The CDR3 DNA is TGTGCCAGCAAACGGGACAGGGGTGACACTGAAGCTTTCTTT. Translation gives CASKRDRGDTEAFF.

On this clone itself: The junction departs from germline at one end; a sequencing error may be responsible. V usage is TRBV7-3 and J usage is TRBJ1-1; TRBD1 matches 8 bases. The CDR3 is 13 residues long. Germline CDR1 SGHTA, CDR2 FQGTGA. In DNA form, the CDR3 reads TGTGCCAGCAGCCGAGAAAGGACAGGGCCTACTTCATTT. Encoded protein: CASSRERTGPTSF.

V gene TRBV4-1 combines with J gene TRBJ2-1; D gene unclear. The CDR3 contains 15 residues. The germline V gene has CDR1 MGHRA and CDR2 YSYEKL. Deletions cut 7 bases from V and 2 bases from J, with 15 bases between. CDR3 protein: CASTKLGIAYNEQFF. Here the CDR3 DNA reads TGCGCCAGCACCAAATTAGGGATCGCCTACAATGAGCAGTTCTTC.

Only a few counts were recorded for this clone. The J gene is TRBJ1-5, the V gene TRBV9; the D gene is possibly TRBD1 (6 bases). Trimming cost V 8 bases and J 11 bases, with 11 bases left between them. There are 10 residues in the CDR3. The V gene's germline CDR1 is SGDLS and CDR2 YYNGEE. CDR3 sequence: CASSEGAQHF. The CDR3 DNA sequence: TGTGCCAGTAGTGAGGGGGCCCAGCATTTT.

The CDR3 region has the DNA TGTGCCAGCAGTGATCGGGGGGCGAGTGGAAACACCATATATTTT. Protein sequence: CASSDRGASGNTIYF. V usage is TRBV25-1 and J usage is TRBJ1-3; a weak D match, TRBD1 (6 bases). Germline CDR1 reads MGHDK; CDR2 reads SYGVNS. The V and J ends lost 3 bases and 3 bases respectively, with 12 bases between them. The CDR3 runs to 15 residues.

This rearrangement joins TRBV19 to TRBJ1-5, with a tentative D call TRBD1 (5 bases). V gave up 8 bases and J gave up 12 bases, with 17 bases separating them. Germline loops: CDR1 LNHDA, CDR2 SQIVND (reference sequence). The CDR3 contains 12 residues. CDR3 nucleotide sequence: TGTGCCAGTTCTGACAGCTCTAAGGTCCAGCATTTT. Residues: CASSDSSKVQHF.

V is TRBV9 and J is TRBJ2-3, with TRBD2 matching over 11 bases. Unmatched junction bases numbered 8, after V lost 3 bases and J lost 5 bases. The CDR3 spans 16 residues. The germline CDR1 and CDR2 sequences are SGDLS and YYNGEE. The CDR3 loop reads CASSDTGLAVGDTQYF. The CDR3 DNA reads as TGTGCCAGCAGCGATACGGGACTAGCGGTCGGAGATACGCAGTATTTT. The full variable domain, its missing parts supplied by reference TRBV9 and TRBJ2-3, is DSGVTQTPKHLITATGQRVTLRCSPRSGDLSVYWYQQSLDQGLQFLIQYYNGEERAKGNILERFSAQQFPDLHSELNLSSLELGDSALYFCASSDTGLAVGDTQYFGPGTRLTVL.

Comment on this clone: The same CDR3 is also encoded by other DNA sequences in this sample. The chain joins TRBV5-4 to TRBJ2-7, with D tentatively TRBD1 or TRBD2 (6 bases each). Trimming stripped 0 bases from V and 2 bases from J, with 9 bases between. Germline assignment: CDR1 SGHNT and CDR2 YYREEE (reference sequence). The CDR3 is made up of 14 amino acids. The CDR3 DNA follows: TGTGCCAGCAGCTTGGCCGGGGGCGCCTACGAGCAGTACTTC. Translated: CASSLAGGAYEQYF.

The chain has TRBV5-4 and TRBJ2-7, with TRBD2 matching over 9 bases. After removal of 1 base from V and 3 bases from J, the junction contained 11 bases not matched to a gene. Germline lookup yields CDR1 SGHNT and CDR2 YYREEE (reference sequence). The CDR3 consists of 17 residues. The CDR3 nucleotides are TGTGCCAGCAGCTTGTTCCTGGGACTAGCAAGCAACTACGAGCAGTACTTC. This codes for CASSLFLGLASNYEQYF.

This chain connects TRBV7-9 to TRBJ1-2; D gene ambiguous. This CDR3 is built from 12 residues. V dropped 1 base and J dropped 9 bases, with 9 bases sitting between them. CDR1 SEHNR and CDR2 FQNEAQ come from the germline V gene (reference sequence). For the CDR3, the DNA is TGTGCCAGCAGCTTAGAGGCCGGCCGCTACACCTTC. Its translation is CASSLEAGRYTF.

In the case of this clone: The same CDR3 arises from other DNA sequences in this sample as well. The chain recombines TRBV5-1 with TRBJ2-3, with 9 bases identical to TRBD2. The V gene's germline CDR1 is SGHRS and CDR2 YFSETQ. V lost 0 bases, J lost 6 bases, and 5 bases stayed unmatched. This CDR3 comprises 15 residues. CDR3: CASSLGLAGSDTQYF. CDR3 coding DNA: TGCGCCAGCAGCTTGGGGCTAGCGGGGTCGGATACGCAGTATTTT. Using reference TRBV5-1 and TRBJ2-3 for the parts outside the CDR3, the full variable domain is KAGVTQTPRYLIKTRGQQVTLSCSPISGHRSVSWYQQTPGQGLQFLFEYFSETQRNKGNFPGRFSGRQFSNSRSEMNVSTLELGDSALYLCASSLGLAGSDTQYFGPGTRLTVL.